The 10 T cell receptor beta chains in this list originate from one sample, sequenced in a study of Tregs in tolerant kidney transplant recipients. Mixed chimerism was transient after nonmyeloablative marrow transplants from related graft donors. Sequencing was performed with immunoSEQ multiplex PCR; in TCRdb, only in-frame clones are kept and a portion is missing. The sample consists of 50,000 or so clones, over 80% of them appearing once. The sample was CD8+ T cells from blood (PBMCs), taken 24 months after the transplant. The source of these receptors is a human patient who received a combined kidney and bone marrow transplant. The graft donor may have contributed some T cells.

This clone was found a few times. This chain links TRBV7-2 with TRBJ2-7; D might be TRBD2 (5 bases). V lost 4 bases and J lost 4, with 17 bases in between. This CDR3 region has 15 residues. Germline assignment: CDR1 SGHTA and CDR2 FQGNSA. CDR3 amino acids: CASSSGMGEGYEQYF. For the CDR3, the DNA is TGTGCCAGCAGCTCCGGGATGGGTGAAGGGTACGAGCAGTACTTC.

This chain uses TRBV15 with TRBJ1-2; D remains ambiguous. The CDR3 spans 15 residues. Germline V gene data show CDR1 as LNHNV and CDR2 as YYDKDF (reference sequence). V dropped 0 bases and J dropped 5 bases, with 13 bases sitting between them. CDR3 coding DNA: TGTGCCACCAGCAGAGATCTCTCTCTCGTTTATGGCTACACCTTC. Protein: CATSRDLSLVYGYTF.

V usage is TRBV7-2 and J usage is TRBJ1-2; 8 bases align to TRBD1. The CDR3 is 15 residues long. The trim removed 2 bases at V and 8 bases at J, leaving 10 bases unmatched. Looked up from germline, CDR1 is SGHTA and CDR2 is FQGNSA. The CDR3 DNA reads as TGTGCCAGCAGCTTAAAGGGGCAGGGGGCCGGGGGCTACACCTTC. Translating it yields CASSLKGQGAGGYTF.

The chain combines TRBV5-6 with TRBJ1-5; 7 positions match TRBD1. Germline V CDR1 and CDR2: SGHDT, YYEEEE. V gave up 2 bases and J gave up 5 bases; unmatched junction bases: 4. The CDR3 covers 14 residues. In DNA form, the CDR3 reads TGTGCCAGCAGCTTCGGGACAGTTCATCAGCCCCAGCATTTT. This encodes CASSFGTVHQPQHF.

The chain employs TRBV19 and TRBJ1-1; D remains unclear. Germline-derived CDR1 and CDR2 are LNHDA and SQIVND (reference sequence). The CDR3 runs to 13 residues. The V end was cut by 7 bases, the J end by 1 base, with 10 bases between. The CDR3 DNA is TGTGCCAGTACCCCCGCGTGGAACACTGAAGCTTTCTTT. Amino acid sequence: CASTPAWNTEAFF.

The chain is built from TRBV10-3 and TRBJ1-5, with D possibly being TRBD1 (5 bases). The CDR3 is 15 residues long. CDR1 and CDR2 from the germline V gene are ENHRY and SYGVKD. V was shortened by 5 bases and J by 0 bases, with 11 bases between the two germline ends. The CDR3 spells CAISPQGGSNQPQHF. As DNA, the CDR3 is TGTGCCATCAGTCCGCAGGGAGGTAGCAATCAGCCCCAGCATTTT.

The V call is TRBV30, the J call TRBJ2-2; 7 bases align to TRBD2. Looked up from germline, CDR1 is GTSNPN and CDR2 is SVGIG (reference sequence). V gave up 1 base and J gave up 4 bases; unmatched junction bases: 0. CDR3 size: 13 residues. The CDR3 region is CAWSGGGTGELFF. The CDR3, as DNA: TGTGCCTGGAGTGGGGGGGGCACCGGGGAGCTGTTTTTT.

The J gene is TRBJ2-4, the V gene TRBV7-9, with 7 bases lining up with TRBD2. V lost 5 bases and J lost 7; bases outside the gene matches: 11. Per germline, CDR1 SEHNR and CDR2 FQNEAQ (reference sequence). There are 15 residues in the CDR3. The CDR3 protein is CASSQPLAAANIQYF. The CDR3 coding sequence is TGTGCCAGCAGCCAGCCCCTAGCGGCCGCCAACATTCAGTACTTC. Using reference TRBV7-9 and TRBJ2-4 for the parts outside the CDR3, the full variable domain is DTGVSQNPRHKITKRGQNVTFRCDPISEHNRLYWYRQTLGQGPEFLTYFQNEAQLEKSRLLSDRFSAERPKGSFSTLEIQRTEQGDSAMYLCASSQPLAAANIQYFGAGTRLSVL.

CDR3 protein: CATSRDLTSTDTQYF. CDR3 in DNA: TGTGCCACCAGCAGAGATCTTACTAGCACAGATACGCAGTATTTT. V gene TRBV15 combines with J gene TRBJ2-3; D unclear. The CDR3 totals 15 residues. The V gene lost 0 bases and the J gene lost 0 bases, with 7 bases spanning the gap. Looked up from germline, CDR1 is LNHNV and CDR2 is YYDKDF (reference sequence).

This clone was observed once. The chain has TRBV11-3 and TRBJ2-1, with 8 positions matching TRBD2. The CDR3 is 18 amino acids. Germline V gene lookup returns CDR1 SGHNT and CDR2 YENEEA. After removal of 1 base from V and 3 bases from J, the junction contained 11 bases not matched to a gene. The CDR3 nucleotides are TGTGCCAGCAGCTTAGGAGGGTGGGTCGGGAGGGTCTACAATGAGCAGTTCTTC. Amino acids: CASSLGGWVGRVYNEQFF.